These 14 T cell receptor beta chains were all obtained from the same sample, sequenced in a study of blood T cell repertoires in COVID-19 (dated by TCRdb to 2019 to 2021). Libraries came from the immunoSEQ multiplex PCR assay. The clones in this table, taken by TCRdb from immuneACCESS, are in-frame only. Not every clone is retained; where verified, under half of the shortfall comes from an unresolved V gene, and the cause of the rest is unknown. This sample holds 250,000 or so clones; about four fifths were observed only once. 4.7% of the sample rests with the top ten. The sample taken for sequencing was peripheral blood. Receptors were obtained from a woman between 70 and 85 years old with acute or convalescent COVID-19.

The chain combines TRBV11-2 with TRBJ1-4; D not resolved. The germline gives CDR1 SGHAT, CDR2 FQNNGV. V was pared by 2 bases and J by 7 bases, with 11 bases between. CDR3 length: 14 amino acids. The DNA of the CDR3 is TGTGCCAGCAGCTTACTTGGTATCGGTGAAAAACTGTTTTTT. It codes for CASSLLGIGEKLFF.

This clone was counted a single time. This chain joins TRBV5-8 and TRBJ1-2, with TRBD1 identical over 8 bases. CDR1 SGHTS and CDR2 YDEGEE come from the germline V gene. With 2 bases clipped from V and 8 bases from J, the junction kept 11 bases outside the gene matches. This CDR3 spans 15 amino acids. CDR3 loop: CASSFSYQGADGYTF. The CDR3 region has the DNA TGTGCCAGCAGCTTCTCTTATCAGGGGGCCGACGGCTACACCTTC.

V gene TRBV19 combines with J gene TRBJ1-2; TRBD1 matches 7 bases. The CDR3 sequence is 15 residues long. CDR1 is LNHDA and CDR2 is SQIVND in the germline V gene (reference sequence). V lost 3 bases to trimming and J lost 8 bases; unmatched junction nucleotides: 12. CDR3 sequence (DNA): TGTGCCAGTAGTATGCCAGCACAGGGGATAGAGGGCTACACCTTC. Residues: CASSMPAQGIEGYTF.

The gene calls are TRBV3-1 (or the pseudogene TRBV3-2) and TRBJ2-1; TRBD1 matches at 8 bases. Germline CDR1 and CDR2: LGHDT and YNNKEL (reference sequence). The CDR3 has 16 amino acids. The ends lost 4 bases at V and 8 bases at J; junction bases unmatched: 13. The DNA of the CDR3 is TGTGCCAGCAGCCCCTCGCCGGGACAGGATCGGTATGAGCAGTTCTTC. Encoded protein: CASSPSPGQDRYEQFF.

J is TRBJ2-7 and V is TRBV29-1, with D possibly TRBD2 on 6 matching bases. The CDR3 is made up of 14 amino acids. V gave up 0 bases and J gave up 7 bases, with 16 bases separating them. CDR1 SQVTM and CDR2 ANQGSEA come from the germline V gene. In DNA, the CDR3 is TGCAGCGTTGAAGAATTCCGGGGGTCAGGGGAGCAGTACTTC. It yields the protein CSVEEFRGSGEQYF.

A single count supports this clone. V is TRBV4-3 and J is TRBJ1-2, with D perhaps TRBD1 (5 bases). Germline CDR1 is LGHNA and CDR2 is YSLEER. The ends were cut back, 8 bases at V and 7 bases at J, with 20 bases in the middle. This CDR3 spans 14 amino acids. The CDR3 loop reads CASRLTTRAGGYTF. In DNA, the CDR3 is TGCGCCAGCCGCTTGACGACCAGGGCTGGTGGCTACACCTTC.

V and J are TRBV19 and TRBJ1-2; D is perhaps TRBD1 (5 bases). Germline values: CDR1 LNHDA, CDR2 SQIVND (reference sequence). The CDR3 is 13 residues long. Trimming removed 6 bases at V and 0 bases at J, with 8 bases between. For the CDR3, the DNA is TGTGCCAGTAGGGACAATTCTAACTATGGCTACACCTTC. Amino acid sequence: CASRDNSNYGYTF.

The chain uses TRBV6-5 and TRBJ1-1; 11 bases fit TRBD1. Germline V gene sequence: CDR1 MNHEY, CDR2 SVGAGI. Trimming removed 0 bases from V and 13 bases from J; junction bases left unmatched: 1. This CDR3 is 12 amino acids long. CDR3 coding DNA: TGTGCCAGCAGTTACTCCGGGACAGGGGGTTTCTTT. This sequence encodes CASSYSGTGGFF.

The chain couples TRBV7-2 to TRBJ2-3, with TRBD2 identical over 8 bases. Germline V lookup: CDR1 SGHTA, CDR2 FQGNSA. The CDR3 length is 15 residues. The trim removed 1 base at V and 6 bases at J, leaving 6 bases unmatched. The CDR3 loop is CASSLGLASLDTQYF. CDR3 coding DNA: TGTGCCAGCAGCTTAGGACTAGCGAGCCTTGATACGCAGTATTTT.

The chain couples TRBV11-2 to TRBJ1-2; D is unresolved. V was trimmed by 1 base and J by 2 bases, leaving 17 bases between them. The CDR3 runs 17 residues. Germline-derived CDR1 and CDR2 are SGHAT and FQNNGV. In DNA, the CDR3 is TGTGCCAGCAGCTTAGGCTCGTGGGTAGGGAGGAACTATGGCTACACCTTC. Translation gives CASSLGSWVGRNYGYTF.

The J gene is TRBJ2-2, the V gene TRBV5-1; the D gene is possibly TRBD1 (6 bases). V shed 6 bases and J shed 7 bases, with 16 bases lying between them. CDR3 length: 14 amino acids. The V gene's germline CDR1 is SGHRS and CDR2 YFSETQ. The CDR3 is CASTPGGLSGELFF. CDR3 bases: TGCGCCAGCACCCCTGGGGGCTTGAGCGGGGAGCTGTTTTTT.

For this clone: The identical CDR3 is also encoded by other nucleotide sequences in the sample. The chain is built from TRBV11-2 and TRBJ2-2, with TRBD1 matching 8 bases. CDR3 length equals 17 residues. Germline V gives CDR1 SGHAT, CDR2 FQNNGV. The trim removed 1 base at V and 1 base at J, leaving 5 bases unmatched. The CDR3: CASSLVSGGLNTGELFF. The DNA for the CDR3 is TGTGCCAGCAGCTTAGTGTCAGGGGGCTTGAACACCGGGGAGCTGTTTTTT.

This chain uses TRBV3-1 (or the pseudogene TRBV3-2) with TRBJ1-2, with D maybe TRBD1 (5 bases). With 0 bases removed from V and 3 bases from J, the gap between germline ends came to 20 bases. The CDR3 consists of 18 residues. Germline V CDR1 and CDR2: LGHDT, YNNKEL (reference sequence). This CDR3 is CASSQEVFVQGPHYGYTF. The CDR3 nucleotides are TGTGCCAGCAGCCAAGAGGTTTTCGTCCAGGGCCCACACTATGGCTACACCTTC.

V gene TRBV5-4 combines with J gene TRBJ2-2, with TRBD2 matching 10 bases. This CDR3 region has 16 residues. Germline CDR1 SGHNT, CDR2 YYREEE (reference sequence). Trimming cost V 4 bases and J 4 bases; bases outside gene matches: 7. The DNA of the CDR3 is TGTGCCAGCAGCCGGATAGCGGGGGGTTCCACCGGGGAGCTGTTTTTT. Its translation: CASSRIAGGSTGELFF. The whole variable domain, remainder taken from reference TRBV5-4 and TRBJ2-2, is ETGVTQSPTHLIKTRGQQVTLRCSSQSGHNTVSWYQQALGQGPQFIFQYYREEENGRGNFPPRFSGLQFPNYSSELNVNALELDDSALYLCASSRIAGGSTGELFFGEGSRLTVL.